This T cell receptor beta chain was captured by sequencing in a study of cytomegalovirus exposure and HLA in healthy donors. Whole-study findings and limits: The authors confirmed in vitro that a few CMV-associated chains were specific for CMV antigens.

On this clone: As yet, its antigen is unknown.

The CDR3 contains 13 residues. V trimming: 9 bases; J trimming: 5 bases; junction bases outside the gene matches: 9. Germline-derived CDR1 and CDR2 are LNHDA and SQIVND (reference sequence). PCR involved 60 Vbeta and 13 Jbeta primers. This table comes from immunoSEQ multiplex PCR, and its TCRdb copy is limited to in-frame clones, with some not included. Counted here are roughly 150,000 clones, roughly three quarters occurring once; the ten biggest clones make up 1.5% to 2%. The specimen sequenced was PBMCs. The chain is built from TRBV19 and TRBJ1-2; 7 bases are a match to TRBD1. The sequence was collected from a woman in her thirties or forties in good health and CMV-seronegative. CDR3 sequence reads: CASAPRDRYGYTF. The CDR3 DNA sequence: TGTGCCAGCGCTCCCAGGGACAGATATGGCTACACCTTC.